Below, one T cell receptor beta chain is given with its context. Its target antigen remains unknown. No qualities accompany the bases; no much larger clone lies one base away. Donors were 40 or so systemically healthy Caucasian individuals from Russia aged roughly 6 to 90 years. Around 9.8 milliliters of peripheral blood were collected from each donor into EDTA-treated Vacutainer tubes. Ficoll-Paque density-gradient centrifugation was used to isolate PBMCs, with at least 7 million per sample. Total RNA, at least 5.5 micrograms per sample, was extracted from PBMCs with Trizol reagent. For every donor, an aliquot of PBMCs went through flow cytometry to measure the percentages of naive CD45RAhigh/CD27high T cells. Spanning cysteine to phenylalanine, the CDR3 consists of 14 amino acids. Only the CDR3 portion is preserved as DNA: 42 bases, with reading frame beginning at the first base. The germline V gene (reference sequence) specifies DFQATT as CDR1 and SNEGSKA as CDR2. V has 3 bases trimmed and J has 6 bases trimmed; junction bases matching no gene number 7.

The data were taken from a study of blood T cells in healthy people across ages (dated by TCRdb to about 2015). About the full investigation: In model experiments, roughly one uniquely barcoded TCR beta cDNA molecule per two T cells was captured by template switching. Donors were grouped into four age groups: young (average 16 years), middle-aged (under 40), aged (62) and long-lived (82). Two additional independent replicas of 1 million unique cDNA reads from the same blood draw were analyzed for two donors (one aged 18 to 30 and one aged 80 or older). Donors of different ages were randomly distributed across sequencing lanes to avoid experimental bias. The study measured age-related changes in TCR beta repertoire diversity using deep sequencing normalized with unique cDNA molecular identifiers.

Summary of the overall study and its limitations: Estimates of total diversity from one million sequenced T cells were regarded as lower bounds and underestimates. Because the CMV infection status of the donors was unknown, age-related changes in expanded clonotypes may potentially have been confounded. The percentage of naive T cells measured by flow cytometry correlated strongly with observed TCR beta diversity. Observed TCR beta diversity per million T cells fell roughly linearly with age, and a significant reduction was already apparent by age roughly 40. Since profiling was done on bulk unsorted PBMCs, naive and antigen-experienced compartments could not be conclusively compared. The long-lived group showed more naive CD4+ T cells, fewer expanded clones and increased TCR diversity than the aged group, suggesting age selection.

The library was built by means of 5' RACE. TCRdb shows the sequencer as Illumina HiSeq 2500. A second PCR of roughly 7 to 11 cycles was performed with a sample-barcoded 5' primer and a J-beta primer mix. A template-switch 5' adaptor carrying 12 random nucleotides introduced a unique molecular identifier onto each TCR beta cDNA molecule. Each sample yielded at least 3 million CDR3-containing paired-end reads. First-strand cDNA was synthesized from all RNA with the Mint cDNA synthesis kit, primed by a TRBC-specific oligonucleotide. Following uracil-DNA glycosylase treatment, all cDNA underwent a first 18-cycle PCR with the universal primers M1SS and BC2_uni_R. As for the original processing: Normalization of each sample was performed by random selection of 1 million high-quality reads, each carrying a distinct molecular identifier. Instead of being binned into consensus sequences, reads with shared molecular identifiers were discarded. MiTCR, run with a Q25 quality threshold and the strictest error-elimination algorithm, handled CDR3 identification, clonotype clustering and error correction. A nonparametric unseen species model with Euler transformation was used to estimate lower-bound total TCR beta diversity. TCRdb passed the public sequencing reads through fastp at Q25 and MiXCR, retaining productive beta sequences. Each CDR3 protein appears once, grouped with its most common genes and DNA. For this entry, the V and J calls and clone size follow TCRdb and not the study's own pipeline. The sample table holds some 1.5 million distinct CDR3 sequences, of which 25% to 30% were seen once. The ten largest clonotypes hold about 7.7% of the sample.

This TCR was sampled from a woman aged 25-40 years in good health. Material for sequencing was blood. This receptor chain uses TRBV20-1 and TRBJ1-5; 8 junctional bases match TRBD1. CDR3 loop: CSASRQGNFQPQHF. The bases are TGCAGTGCTAGCAGACAGGGGAATTTTCAGCCCCAGCATTTT.